Below are 16 T cell receptor beta chains sequenced from a single sample in a study of OX40 agonist ivuxolimab in advanced cancers. Generated by immunoSEQ multiplex PCR, the TCRdb table keeps only in-frame clones and is missing some. This sample has some 80,000 clones, with approximately 92% found just once. The sequences come from CD4+ or CD8+ T cells sorted from blood, collected in a trial of the OX40 agonist ivuxolimab. Every receptor here comes from an adult with an advanced solid tumor such as melanoma, head and neck, liver or kidney cancer.

CDR3 nucleotide sequence: TGTGCCAGCACCTTCCCATCGGGGGGGGGAGGAGCGGGCTACACCTTC. Protein product: CASTFPSGGGGAGYTF. V and J are TRBV5-8 and TRBJ1-2, with D perhaps matching TRBD1 (5 bases). There are 16 residues in the CDR3. From germline, CDR1 is SGHTS and CDR2 YDEGEE. V lost 6 bases and J 8 bases, leaving 26 bases between the germline ends.

CDR3 loop: CASSQGGGAHYGYTF. CDR3 DNA sequence: TGTGCCAGCAGTCAGGGCGGGGGGGCTCACTATGGCTACACCTTC. V usage is TRBV6-5 and J usage is TRBJ1-2; D may be TRBD1 (6 bases). The length of the CDR3 is 15 residues. Trimming shortened V by 5 bases and J by 3 bases, and 16 bases separated the two germline ends. CDR1 and CDR2 from the germline V gene are MNHEY and SVGAGI.

The chain joins TRBV18 to TRBJ2-7; unclear D gene. CDR3 length: 12 amino acids. V lost 5 bases and J lost 2, with 7 bases in between. Per germline, CDR1 KGHSH and CDR2 LQKENI. The CDR3: CASSKDPYEQYF. In DNA form, the CDR3 reads TGTGCCAGCTCAAAGGATCCCTACGAGCAGTACTTC. Complete variable domain (other parts from reference TRBV18 and TRBJ2-7): NAGVMQNPRHLVRRRGQEARLRCSPMKGHSHVYWYRQLPEEGLKFMVYLQKENIIDESGMPKERFSAEFPKEGPSILRIQQVVRGDSAAYFCASSKDPYEQYFGPGTRLTVT.

The genes are TRBV10-3 and TRBJ2-3; D perhaps matches TRBD2 (5 bases). CDR1 is ENHRY, CDR2 SYGVKD, per germline. CDR3 length: 13 residues. V was trimmed by 7 bases and J by 1 base, leaving 9 bases between them. CDR3 sequence (DNA): TGTGCCATCAACCGAGCGGGCACAGATACGCAGTATTTT. This sequence encodes CAINRAGTDTQYF.

V usage is TRBV20-1 and J usage is TRBJ2-1; D ambiguous. The V end lost 2 bases, the J end lost 6 bases, and 5 bases lay between the germline ends. The CDR3 is 11 residues long. From germline, CDR1 is DFQATT and CDR2 SNEGSKA (reference sequence). Here the CDR3 reads CSARRSNEQFF. The CDR3, as DNA: TGCAGTGCTAGAAGAAGCAATGAGCAGTTCTTC.

This clone turned up a few times. The rearrangement uses TRBV5-6 and TRBJ2-6; D might be TRBD1 (5 bases). Trimming removed 4 bases from V and 2 bases from J, with 22 bases in between. Germline assignment: CDR1 SGHDT and CDR2 YYEEEE. This CDR3 region has 19 residues. CDR3: CASSPSLTKGRPGANVLTF. The CDR3 nucleotides read TGTGCCAGCAGCCCATCGCTTACGAAGGGGCGTCCTGGGGCCAACGTCCTGACTTTC. The whole variable domain, remainder taken from reference TRBV5-6 and TRBJ2-6, is DAGVTQSPTHLIKTRGQQVTLRCSPKSGHDTVSWYQQALGQGPQFIFQYYEEEERQRGNFPDRFSGHQFPNYSSELNVNALLLGDSALYLCASSPSLTKGRPGANVLTFGAGSRLTVL.

The chain combines TRBV7-9 with TRBJ1-5; D might be TRBD1 (5 bases). CDR3 length: 14 amino acids. Germline loops: CDR1 SEHNR, CDR2 FQNEAQ (reference sequence). Trimming took off 3 bases at V and 1 base at J, with 7 bases between the two ends. CDR3 protein: CASSFDSSNQPQHF. DNA of the CDR3: TGTGCCAGCAGCTTCGACAGCAGCAATCAGCCCCAGCATTTT.

This clone was seen only a few times. The chain uses TRBV10-1 and TRBJ1-1, with 7 bases fitting TRBD1. The CDR3 covers 12 residues. Germline CDR1 is WNHNN and CDR2 is SYGVQD (reference sequence). With V trimmed by 5 bases and J by 4 bases, 1 base remained unmatched. CDR3 sequence: CASSSGGTEAFF. DNA of the CDR3: TGCGCCAGCAGTTCAGGGGGCACTGAAGCTTTCTTT.

The chain uses TRBV7-6 and TRBJ1-1; a possible D gene is TRBD1 (5 bases). Per the germline V gene, CDR1 is SGHVS and CDR2 is FNYEAQ. V dropped 5 bases and J dropped 1 base, with 14 bases sitting between them. CDR3 length: 15 residues. CDR3 sequence: CASSPQRGRNTEAFF. The CDR3 DNA sequence: TGTGCCAGCAGCCCCCAGCGGGGGAGGAACACTGAAGCTTTCTTT.

The CDR3 coding sequence is TGTGCCAGCAGCTTTTTCGGGGAAATCTACGAGCAGTACTTC. Protein: CASSFFGEIYEQYF. The V and J genes are TRBV7-2 and TRBJ2-7, with D possibly TRBD2 on 5 matching bases. This CDR3 region has 14 residues. With 3 bases removed from V and 3 bases from J, the gap between germline ends came to 12 bases. Per the germline V gene, CDR1 is SGHTA and CDR2 is FQGNSA.

The J gene is TRBJ2-5, the V gene TRBV15, with D possibly being TRBD1 or TRBD2 (5 bases each). The CDR3 consists of 15 residues. Germline assignment: CDR1 LNHNV and CDR2 YYDKDF (reference sequence). V lost 2 bases to trimming and J lost 4 bases, with 14 bases between them. CDR3 in DNA: TGTGCCACCAGCAGAAAATTTGGGGGTGGAGAGACCCAGTACTTC. It encodes CATSRKFGGGETQYF.

V usage is TRBV30 and J usage is TRBJ1-2, with D tentatively TRBD1 (5 bases). The CDR3 contains 13 residues. V gave up 0 bases and J gave up 4 bases, with 9 bases separating them. Germline V lookup: CDR1 GTSNPN, CDR2 SVGIG (reference sequence). In DNA form, the CDR3 reads TGTGCCTGGAGTGTACGGGGCCTCTATGGCTACACCTTC. Its protein is CAWSVRGLYGYTF.

The chain couples TRBV9 to TRBJ2-3, with D maybe TRBD1 (6 bases). The V and J ends lost 4 bases and 0 bases respectively, with 18 bases between them. The CDR3 extends over 17 amino acids. The germline gives CDR1 SGDLS, CDR2 YYNGEE. CDR3 sequence reads: CASSLRGDMGSTDTQYF. For the CDR3, the DNA is TGTGCCAGCAGCCTCCGAGGGGACATGGGGAGCACAGATACGCAGTATTTT. The full variable domain, with the rest looked up from reference TRBV9 and TRBJ2-3, is DSGVTQTPKHLITATGQRVTLRCSPRSGDLSVYWYQQSLDQGLQFLIQYYNGEERAKGNILERFSAQQFPDLHSELNLSSLELGDSALYFCASSLRGDMGSTDTQYFGPGTRLTVL.

The chain combines TRBV18 with TRBJ2-7; TRBD2 matches at 11 bases. Trimming cost V 6 bases and J 4 bases; bases outside gene matches: 5. The V gene's germline CDR1 is KGHSH and CDR2 LQKENI. The CDR3 loop spans 14 amino acids. CDR3 sequence (DNA): TGTGCCAGCTCCCCCGGGACTAGCGGATACGAGCAGTACTTC. This gives the protein CASSPGTSGYEQYF.

The chain is built from TRBV28 and TRBJ2-7, with TRBD2 matching 8 bases. CDR1 and CDR2 from the germline V gene are MDHEN and SYDVKM. CDR3 length: 14 residues. V shed 5 bases and J 3 bases; nucleotides not matched to a gene: 6. This chain's CDR3 is CASSVSGNHYEQYF. The CDR3 nucleotides read TGTGCCAGCAGTGTTAGCGGGAACCACTACGAGCAGTACTTC. Based on the CDR3 plus reference TRBV28 and TRBJ2-7, the full variable domain is DVKVTQSSRYLVKRTGEKVFLECVQDMDHENMFWYRQDPGLGLRLIYFSYDVKMKEKGDIPEGYSVSREKKERFSLILESASTNQTSMYLCASSVSGNHYEQYFGPGTRLTVT.

The chain recombines TRBV28 with TRBJ1-2; TRBD1 might be the D (5 bases). Germline CDR1 and CDR2: MDHEN and SYDVKM. The CDR3 spans 15 residues. The germline V and J ends were trimmed by 1 base and 9 bases, with 18 bases remaining between them. The CDR3, as DNA: TGTGCCAGCAGTTTATTGGGGCCAGAGACGGGGAGCTACACCTTC. Protein product: CASSLLGPETGSYTF.